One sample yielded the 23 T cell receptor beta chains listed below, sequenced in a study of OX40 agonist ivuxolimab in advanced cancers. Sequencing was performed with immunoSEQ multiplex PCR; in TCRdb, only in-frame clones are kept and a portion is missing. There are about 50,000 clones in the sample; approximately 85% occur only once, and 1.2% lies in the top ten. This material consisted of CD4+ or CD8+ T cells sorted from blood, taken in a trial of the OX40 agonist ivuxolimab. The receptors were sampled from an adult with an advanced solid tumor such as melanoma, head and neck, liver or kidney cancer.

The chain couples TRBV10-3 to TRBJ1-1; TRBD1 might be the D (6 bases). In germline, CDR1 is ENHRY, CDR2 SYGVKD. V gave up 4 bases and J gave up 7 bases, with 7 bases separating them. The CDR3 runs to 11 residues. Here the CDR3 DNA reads TGTGCCATCAGTGGACAGGATGAAGCTTTCTTT. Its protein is CAISGQDEAFF.

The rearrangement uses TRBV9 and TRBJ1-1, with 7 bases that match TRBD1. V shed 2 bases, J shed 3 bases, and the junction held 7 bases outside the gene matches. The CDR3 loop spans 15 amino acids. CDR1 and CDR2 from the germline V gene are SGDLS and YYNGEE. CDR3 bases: TGTGCCAGCAGCGTCGGGCAGGGGGAGGACACTGAAGCTTTCTTT. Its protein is CASSVGQGEDTEAFF.

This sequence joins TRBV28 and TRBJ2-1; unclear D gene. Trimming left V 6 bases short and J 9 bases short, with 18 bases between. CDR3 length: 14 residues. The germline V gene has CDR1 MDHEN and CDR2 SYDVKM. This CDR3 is CASSDPSLTIEQFF. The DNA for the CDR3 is TGTGCCAGCAGCGACCCCTCGCTTACAATTGAGCAGTTCTTC.

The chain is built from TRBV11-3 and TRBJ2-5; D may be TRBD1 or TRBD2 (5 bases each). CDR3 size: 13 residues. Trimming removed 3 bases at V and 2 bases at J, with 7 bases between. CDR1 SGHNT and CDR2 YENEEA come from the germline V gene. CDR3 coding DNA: TGTGCCAGCAGCTTGGGGGAGCAAGAGACCCAGTACTTC. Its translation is CASSLGEQETQYF.

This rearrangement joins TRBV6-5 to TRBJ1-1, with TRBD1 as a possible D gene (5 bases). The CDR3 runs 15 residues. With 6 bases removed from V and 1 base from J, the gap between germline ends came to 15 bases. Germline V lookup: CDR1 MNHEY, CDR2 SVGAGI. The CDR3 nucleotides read TGTGCCAGCAGCCTAGACAGACGGGGGAACACTGAAGCTTTCTTT. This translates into CASSLDRRGNTEAFF.

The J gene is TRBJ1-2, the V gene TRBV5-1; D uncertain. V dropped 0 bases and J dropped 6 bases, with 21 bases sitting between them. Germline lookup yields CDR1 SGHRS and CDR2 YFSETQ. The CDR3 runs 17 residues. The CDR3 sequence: CASSLASGFYRVDGYTF. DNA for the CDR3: TGCGCCAGCAGCTTGGCGTCGGGGTTCTATAGGGTGGATGGCTACACCTTC.

The CDR3: CASRSTAGKTEAFF. The DNA for the CDR3 is TGTGCCAGCAGGTCAACCGCGGGGAAAACTGAAGCTTTCTTT. The V call is TRBV6-5, the J call TRBJ1-1; the D is unclear. From germline, CDR1 is MNHEY and CDR2 SVGAGI. This CDR3 comprises 14 residues. V lost 6 bases and J 5 bases, leaving 16 bases between the germline ends.

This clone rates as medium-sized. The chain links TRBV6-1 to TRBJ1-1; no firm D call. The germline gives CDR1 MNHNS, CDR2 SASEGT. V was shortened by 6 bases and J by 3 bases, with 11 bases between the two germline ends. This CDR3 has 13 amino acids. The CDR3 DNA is TGTGCCAGCAGACCGTCCGTCTACACTGAAGCTTTCTTT. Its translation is CASRPSVYTEAFF.

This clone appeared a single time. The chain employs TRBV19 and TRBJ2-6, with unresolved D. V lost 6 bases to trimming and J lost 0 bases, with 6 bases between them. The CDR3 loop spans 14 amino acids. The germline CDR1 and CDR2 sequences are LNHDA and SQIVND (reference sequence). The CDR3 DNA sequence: TGTGCCAGTAGCACGGACTCTGGGGCCAACGTCCTGACTTTC. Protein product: CASSTDSGANVLTF.

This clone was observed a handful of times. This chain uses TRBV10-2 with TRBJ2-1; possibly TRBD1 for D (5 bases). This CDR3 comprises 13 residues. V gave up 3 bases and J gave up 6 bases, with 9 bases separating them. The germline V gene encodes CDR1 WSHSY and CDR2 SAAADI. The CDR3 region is CASSDPGRNEQFF. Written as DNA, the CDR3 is TGCGCCAGCAGTGACCCAGGGCGCAATGAGCAGTTCTTC.

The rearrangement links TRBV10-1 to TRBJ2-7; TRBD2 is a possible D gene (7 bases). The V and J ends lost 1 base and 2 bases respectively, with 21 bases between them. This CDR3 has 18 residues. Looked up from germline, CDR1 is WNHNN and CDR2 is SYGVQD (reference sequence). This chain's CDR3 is CASSEWDLSGDYPYEQYF. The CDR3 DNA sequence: TGCGCCAGCAGTGAGTGGGATTTATCAGGGGACTACCCCTACGAGCAGTACTTC.

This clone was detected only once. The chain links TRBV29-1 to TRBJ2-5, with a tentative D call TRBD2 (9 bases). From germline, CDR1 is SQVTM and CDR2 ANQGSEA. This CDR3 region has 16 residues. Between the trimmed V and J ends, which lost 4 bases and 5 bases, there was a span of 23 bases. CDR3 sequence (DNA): TGCAGCGTTGGGACAGGGCCGCGCAGCGGGAGGGAGACCCAGTACTTC. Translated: CSVGTGPRSGRETQYF.

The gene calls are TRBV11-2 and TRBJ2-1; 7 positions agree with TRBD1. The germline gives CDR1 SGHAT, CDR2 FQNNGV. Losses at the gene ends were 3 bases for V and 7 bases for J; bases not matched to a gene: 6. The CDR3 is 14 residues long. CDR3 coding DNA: TGTGCCAGCAGCTTTGGACAGGAAGGGAATGAGCAGTTCTTC. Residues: CASSFGQEGNEQFF.

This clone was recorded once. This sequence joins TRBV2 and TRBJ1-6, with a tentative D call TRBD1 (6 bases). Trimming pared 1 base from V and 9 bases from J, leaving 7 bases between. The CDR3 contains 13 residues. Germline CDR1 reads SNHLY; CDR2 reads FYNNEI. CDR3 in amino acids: CASSEEQGSPLHF. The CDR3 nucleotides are TGTGCCAGCAGTGAAGAACAGGGTTCACCCCTCCACTTT. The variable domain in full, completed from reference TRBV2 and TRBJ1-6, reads EPEVTQTPSHQVTQMGQEVILRCVPISNHLYFYWYRQILGQKVEFLVSFYNNEISEKSEIFDDQFSVERPDGSNFTLKIRSTKLEDSAMYFCASSEEQGSPLHFGNGTRLTVT.

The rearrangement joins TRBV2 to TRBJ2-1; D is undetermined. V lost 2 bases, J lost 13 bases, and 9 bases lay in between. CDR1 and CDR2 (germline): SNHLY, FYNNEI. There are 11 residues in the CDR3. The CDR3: CASSEIEIQFF. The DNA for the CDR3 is TGTGCCAGCAGTGAAATCGAGATACAGTTCTTC.

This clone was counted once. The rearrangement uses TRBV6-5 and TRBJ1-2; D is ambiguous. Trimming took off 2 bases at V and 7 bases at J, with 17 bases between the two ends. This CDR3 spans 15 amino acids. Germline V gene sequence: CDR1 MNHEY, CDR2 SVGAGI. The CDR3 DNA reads TGTGCCAGCAGTTACGAGCCTCGGGAGCGAGGTGGCTACACCTTC. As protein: CASSYEPRERGGYTF.

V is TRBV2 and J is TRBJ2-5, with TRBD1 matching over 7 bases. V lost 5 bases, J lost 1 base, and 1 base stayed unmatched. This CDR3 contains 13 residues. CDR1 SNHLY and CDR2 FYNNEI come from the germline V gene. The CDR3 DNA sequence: TGTGCCAGCAGTCGGGACAGCCAAGAGACCCAGTACTTC. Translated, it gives CASSRDSQETQYF.

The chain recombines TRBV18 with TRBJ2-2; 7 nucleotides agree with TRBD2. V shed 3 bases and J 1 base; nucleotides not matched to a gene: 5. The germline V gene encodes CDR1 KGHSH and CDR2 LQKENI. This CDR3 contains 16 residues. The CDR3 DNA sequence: TGTGCCAGCTCACCTCCTCCTAGCGGGAACACCGGGGAGCTGTTTTTT. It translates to CASSPPPSGNTGELFF.

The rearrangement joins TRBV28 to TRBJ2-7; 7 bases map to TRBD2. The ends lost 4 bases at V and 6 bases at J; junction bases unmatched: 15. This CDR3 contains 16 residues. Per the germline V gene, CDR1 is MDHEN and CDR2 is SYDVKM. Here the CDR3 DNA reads TGTGCCAGCAGTTCGCCACCTAGCGGAGCTCGGGGCGAGCAGTACTTC. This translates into CASSSPPSGARGEQYF. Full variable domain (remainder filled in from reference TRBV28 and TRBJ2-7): DVKVTQSSRYLVKRTGEKVFLECVQDMDHENMFWYRQDPGLGLRLIYFSYDVKMKEKGDIPEGYSVSREKKERFSLILESASTNQTSMYLCASSSPPSGARGEQYFGPGTRLTVT.

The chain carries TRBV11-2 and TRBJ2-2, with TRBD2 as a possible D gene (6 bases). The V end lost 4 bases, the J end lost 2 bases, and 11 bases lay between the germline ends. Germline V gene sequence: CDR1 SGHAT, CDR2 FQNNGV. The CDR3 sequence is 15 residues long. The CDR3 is CASSSGTLNTGELFF. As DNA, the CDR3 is TGTGCCAGCAGCTCCGGGACTCTCAACACCGGGGAGCTGTTTTTT.

CDR3 amino acids: CASSLARSPLRHEQYF. The CDR3, as DNA: TGTGCCAGCAGCTTGGCGAGAAGCCCCCTGCGCCACGAGCAGTACTTC. The chain links TRBV5-6 to TRBJ2-7; D unclear. Germline assignment: CDR1 SGHDT and CDR2 YYEEEE. The V end lost 0 bases, the J end lost 5 bases, and 18 bases lay between the germline ends. The CDR3 is 16 residues long.

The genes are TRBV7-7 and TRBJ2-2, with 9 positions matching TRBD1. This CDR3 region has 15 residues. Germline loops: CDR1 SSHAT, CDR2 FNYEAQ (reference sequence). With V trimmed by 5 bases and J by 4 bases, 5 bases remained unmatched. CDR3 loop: CASSQDRGGTGELFF. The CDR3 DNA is TGTGCCAGCAGCCAGGACAGGGGCGGCACCGGGGAGCTGTTTTTT.

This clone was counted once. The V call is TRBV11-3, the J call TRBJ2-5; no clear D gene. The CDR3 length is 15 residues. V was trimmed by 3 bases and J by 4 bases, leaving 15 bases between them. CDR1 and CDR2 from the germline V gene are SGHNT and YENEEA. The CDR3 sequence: CASSLSGLHGETQYF. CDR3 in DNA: TGTGCCAGCAGCTTGTCGGGCCTTCACGGAGAGACCCAGTACTTC.